This entry concerns a single TCR beta chain. Its antigen is not known. The investigators reverse transcribed all of the isolated RNA, so they sequenced expressed TCRB transcripts. TCRdb's table, derived via immunoSEQ multiplex PCR, lists solely in-frame clones and lacks some. The sample gives around 500,000 clones, more than 9.5% of which show up once; 0.035% to 0.05% is in the top ten. The CDR3 is 13 amino acids. The V end was cut by 2 bases, the J end by 3 bases, with 6 bases between. Germline CDR1 reads MNHNS; CDR2 reads SASEGT. The data are from a study of beta chain features in type 1 diabetes. Cells sorted by CD45RO/CCR7/CD25/CD127/CD95/CD27 comprised CD4+ naive, central memory, regulatory and stem cell-like memory cells. The study, taken as a whole, reports: Lower insertion and higher deletion counts appeared at VDJ junctions in type 1 diabetes patients. Among all four CD4+ subsets, Type 1 diabetes patients had TCRB CDR3s that were moderately but significantly shorter.

Sequencing was carried out using naive CD4+ T cells from blood. This TCR was sampled from a young woman in good health. The chain couples TRBV6-1 to TRBJ2-3, with D tentatively TRBD2 (5 bases). The CDR3 DNA reads as TGTGCCAGCAGTGAACCGGGGACAGATACGCAGTATTTT. This codes for CASSEPGTDTQYF.